This T cell receptor (beta chain) was observed in a study of blood T cell repertoires in COVID-19. Repertoires were generated with immunoSEQ multiplex PCR, while TCRdb's copy carries only in-frame clones and drops some. This sample has around 160,000 clones, with roughly 88% found just once. This sequence was found in a woman aged 60 to 75 with COVID-19, enrolled during active disease. Input material: peripheral blood.

In nucleotides, the CDR3 is TGTGCCAGCAGCTCCCGGACTAGCGGGGGAAACTCCTACGAGCAGTACTTC. Its protein product is CASSSRTSGGNSYEQYF. This chain uses TRBV7-2 with TRBJ2-7; 13 nucleotides agree with TRBD2. The CDR3 runs 17 residues. The V and J ends lost 4 bases and 0 bases, in that order; junction bases with no gene match: 6. CDR1 SGHTA and CDR2 FQGNSA come from the germline V gene.